The present T cell receptor (beta chain) was sequenced within a study of T cell clones after liver transplantation. The CDR3 covers 15 residues. The germline gives CDR1 SGHRS, CDR2 YFSETQ. The V end lost 3 bases, the J end lost 0 bases, and 7 bases lay between the germline ends. Generated by immunoSEQ multiplex PCR, the TCRdb table keeps only in-frame clones and is missing some. This table holds about 15,000 clones, approximately 81% found once. The starting material was CD8+ T cells from blood, obtained 45 to 50 months after liver transplant. This TCR was sampled from a human patient who received a liver transplant. A share of the T cells may be of graft donor origin. The genes are TRBV5-1 and TRBJ2-6, with D hard to call. CDR3 in DNA: TGCGCCAGCAGCTGGCGGAACTCTGGGGCCAACGTCCTGACTTTC. It specifies CASSWRNSGANVLTF.